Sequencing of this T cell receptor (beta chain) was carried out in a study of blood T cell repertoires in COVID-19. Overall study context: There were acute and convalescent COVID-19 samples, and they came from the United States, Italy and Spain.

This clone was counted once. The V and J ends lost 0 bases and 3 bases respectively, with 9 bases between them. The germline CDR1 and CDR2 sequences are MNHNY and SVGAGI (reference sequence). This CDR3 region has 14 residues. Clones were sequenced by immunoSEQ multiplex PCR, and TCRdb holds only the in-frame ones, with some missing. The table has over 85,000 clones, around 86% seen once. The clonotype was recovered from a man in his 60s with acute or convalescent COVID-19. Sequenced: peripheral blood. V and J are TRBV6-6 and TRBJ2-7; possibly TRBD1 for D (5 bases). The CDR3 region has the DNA TGTGCCAGCAGTTACTCGGGGCTAGTCTACGAGCAGTACTTC. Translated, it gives CASSYSGLVYEQYF.